This T cell receptor (beta chain) was sequenced during a study of response to subunit inactivated influenza vaccine. TCRdb analysed the RT-PCR reads with MiXCR anew, one entry per CDR3 protein. This table holds fewer than 800,000 distinct CDR3 sequences, more than 15% found once. Findings of the study overall: Each seasonal influenza vaccination recruits few new T cells, the authors suggested.

Comments on this clonotype: Its antigen is currently unknown.

With V trimmed by 6 bases and J by 7 bases, 12 bases remained unmatched. CDR1 and CDR2 from the germline V gene are DFQATT and SNEGSKA (reference sequence). This CDR3 has 14 amino acids. The clonotype comes from a man aged 50-60 years who received an inactivated influenza vaccine. The chain is built from TRBV20-1 and TRBJ2-1, with 7 bases that match TRBD2. The sample consisted of PBMCs from blood, taken about 13 days after vaccination. The CDR3 sequence: CSARPPGGSNEQFF. The CDR3 nucleotides are TGCAGTGCGAGACCCCCGGGAGGTAGTAATGAGCAGTTCTTC.